The 31 T cell receptor beta chains listed next were all sequenced from one sample in a study of CD8+CD57+ T cells in acquired aplastic anemia (dated by TCRdb to between 2017 and 2018). The sample was run on an Illumina HiSeq 2000. Profiling of TCR beta VDJ combinations and CDR3 sequences used genomic DNA as the template. TCRdb applied fastp at Q25 and MiXCR to the public reads, then kept only in-frame beta chains. Rows with a matching CDR3 protein are joined into one entry that keeps the most common DNA and genes. The sample table holds 90,000 to 120,000 distinct CDR3 sequences, of which roughly 51% were seen once. Jointly, the top ten make up approximately 32% of the sample. The sequencing input was sorted CD4+, CD8+, or CD8+CD57+ T cells (not recorded which) from PBMCs. The origin of the receptors is a human donor in good health, serving as a control.

This clonotype showed up many times. V and J are TRBV12-3 or TRBV12-4 and TRBJ2-1, with TRBD2 matching 8 bases. The CDR3 is made up of 15 amino acids. V lost 6 bases and J lost 2; bases outside the gene matches: 6. As DNA, the CDR3 is TGTGCCAGCAGACCATTCGGGGGGGCCTACAATGAGCAGTTCTTC. Translation gives CASRPFGGAYNEQFF.

This clonotype came up a few times. A read error may explain this, as a much larger clone is one base away. The V gene is TRBV5-6, the J gene TRBJ2-7, with D tentatively TRBD1 (5 bases). Trimming pared 2 bases from V and 9 bases from J, leaving 15 bases between. The CDR3 runs to 13 residues. From germline, CDR1 is SGHDT and CDR2 YYEEEE. The CDR3 loop reads CASSLKTENGQYF. Here the CDR3 DNA reads TGTGCCAGCAGCTTAAAGACAGAAAACGGGCAGTACTTC.

The sample holds a few counts of this clonotype. V usage is TRBV19 and J usage is TRBJ1-2; 7 bases are shared with TRBD1. The CDR3 length is 14 residues. The V gene's germline CDR1 is LNHDA and CDR2 SQIVND (reference sequence). J gave up 3 bases and V 4 bases, and 5 bases lay outside the gene matches. The CDR3 sequence is CASSSRGLDYGYTF. In DNA form, the CDR3 reads TGTGCCAGTAGTAGTAGGGGGCTGGACTATGGCTACACCTTC.

This clonotype appeared many times. The rearrangement joins TRBV12-3 or TRBV12-4 to TRBJ2-3, with TRBD2 matching 11 bases. The junction had 8 bases not matched to a gene; V was cut back by 3 bases and J by 3 bases. The CDR3 length is 17 residues. DNA of the CDR3: TGTGCCAGCAGTTTGGTCCTGGGACTAGCGGTGACAGATACGCAGTATTTT. This codes for CASSLVLGLAVTDTQYF.

This clonotype was detected only once. V gene TRBV2 combines with J gene TRBJ1-6; D is ambiguous. V lost 2 bases and J lost 6, with 2 bases in between. The length of the CDR3 is 12 residues. The germline V gene has CDR1 SNHLY and CDR2 FYNNEI. The CDR3 DNA sequence: TGTGCCAGCAGTGAAAGTAATTCACCCCTCCACTTT. It yields the protein CASSESNSPLHF.

The sample holds many counts of this clonotype. For the CDR3, the DNA is TGCGCCAGCAGTGACCCATCATGGACTAGCGGGGGTACAGATACGCAGTATTTT. This codes for CASSDPSWTSGGTDTQYF. This rearrangement joins TRBV10-1 to TRBJ2-3, with TRBD2 identical over 13 bases. CDR3 size: 18 residues. The J segment lost 3 bases and the V segment lost 3 bases, leaving 9 bases of the junction unmatched. Germline-derived CDR1 and CDR2 are WNHNN and SYGVQD (reference sequence).

The rearrangement uses TRBV24-1 and TRBJ1-2, with TRBD1 matching 9 bases. Per germline, CDR1 KGHDR and CDR2 SFDVKD. Germline trimming cut 4 bases from V and 6 bases from J; bases unmatched to any gene: 2. The CDR3 sequence is 13 residues long. CDR3 residues: CATSERTGDGYTF. The CDR3 DNA reads TGTGCCACCAGTGAAAGGACAGGGGATGGCTACACCTTC.

The sample holds a few counts of this clonotype. The chain is built from TRBV6-1 and TRBJ2-7; 11 nucleotides match TRBD1. This CDR3 is built from 14 residues. V trimming: 4 bases; J trimming: 6 bases; junction bases outside the gene matches: 5. CDR1 is MNHNS and CDR2 is SASEGT in the germline V gene. This CDR3 reads CASSATGTGGEQYF. The CDR3 DNA reads TGTGCCAGCAGTGCCACCGGGACAGGGGGCGAGCAGTACTTC.

The table lists this clonotype with a count of one. The genes are TRBV7-2 and TRBJ1-2; no clear D. V was trimmed by 5 bases and J by 1 base, leaving 11 bases between them. CDR1 is SGHTA, CDR2 FQGNSA, per germline. The CDR3 runs 14 residues. CDR3 DNA: TGTGCCAGCAGCCCGGTTAGCGGTAACTATGGCTACACCTTC. Protein product: CASSPVSGNYGYTF.

There are a few counts of this clonotype. The CDR3 DNA follows: TGTGCCACCAGCAGAGATAGCGGGGGGGCAGAAGAGACCCAGTACTTC. It specifies CATSRDSGGAEETQYF. The chain carries TRBV15 and TRBJ2-5, with 11 nucleotides matching TRBD2. J was trimmed by 3 bases and V by 0 bases; bases with no gene match: 3. Looked up from germline, CDR1 is LNHNV and CDR2 is YYDKDF (reference sequence). This CDR3 contains 16 residues. Full variable domain (missing parts from reference TRBV15 and TRBJ2-5): DAMVIQNPRYQVTQFGKPVTLSCSQTLNHNVMYWYQQKSSQAPKLLFHYYDKDFNNEADTPDNFQSRRPNTSFCFLDIRSPGLGDTAMYLCATSRDSGGAEETQYFGPGTRLLVL.

There are many counts of this clonotype. The chain's CDR3 is CASSSGTSYGYTF. CDR3 nucleotides: TGTGCCAGCAGTTCCGGGACAAGTTATGGCTACACCTTC. The J gene is TRBJ1-2, the V gene TRBV2; the D gene is possibly TRBD1 (6 bases). The V and J ends lost 5 bases and 5 bases respectively, with 12 bases between them. Germline assignment: CDR1 SNHLY and CDR2 FYNNEI. The CDR3 consists of 13 residues.

The chain has TRBV19 and TRBJ2-5, with a weak D call TRBD2 (5 bases). Germline V gives CDR1 LNHDA, CDR2 SQIVND (reference sequence). The CDR3 covers 12 residues. V was trimmed by 3 bases and J by 3 bases, leaving 5 bases between them. The DNA for the CDR3 is TGTGCCAGTAGTATGGGAGAAGAGACCCAGTACTTC. Encoded protein: CASSMGEETQYF.

This clonotype was recorded at least ten times. The chain recombines TRBV9 with TRBJ1-3; D not resolved. CDR1 and CDR2 (germline): SGDLS, YYNGEE. V was pared by 2 bases and J by 0 bases, with 21 bases between. This CDR3 has 19 amino acids. In DNA form, the CDR3 reads TGTGCCAGCAGCGTCAGCCGGGTCAACAAGGAGGACTCTGGAAACACCATATATTTT. This gives the protein CASSVSRVNKEDSGNTIYF.

Notes on this clonotype: A much more abundant neighbour one base away suggests this may be a read error. The chain recombines TRBV2 with TRBJ1-3; D is unclear. V dropped 7 bases and J dropped 3 bases, with 19 bases sitting between them. Germline V CDR1 and CDR2: SNHLY, FYNNEI. This CDR3 region has 16 residues. The CDR3 loop reads CASNSLTVIGGNTIYF. The CDR3 DNA sequence: TGTGCCAGCAACAGCCTTACAGTAATCGGTGGAAACACCATATATTTT.

This chain joins TRBV19 and TRBJ1-2, with unresolved D. The CDR3 spans 14 residues. V dropped 5 bases and J dropped 3 bases, with 13 bases sitting between them. CDR1 is LNHDA and CDR2 is SQIVND in the germline V gene (reference sequence). The chain's CDR3 is CASSSRSKDYGYTF. The DNA for the CDR3 is TGTGCCAGTAGTTCCAGGAGTAAGGACTATGGCTACACCTTC.

This clonotype was picked up a small number of times. This chain uses TRBV30 with TRBJ1-4; D ambiguous. This CDR3 has 12 residues. CDR1 is GTSNPN and CDR2 is SVGIG in the germline V gene (reference sequence). The V end lost 0 bases, the J end lost 4 bases, and 3 bases lay between the germline ends. The CDR3 loop is CAWSVDNEKLFF. The CDR3 region has the DNA TGTGCCTGGAGTGTAGATAATGAAAAACTGTTTTTT.

This rearrangement joins TRBV15 to TRBJ2-1; D might be TRBD1 (6 bases). This CDR3 is 15 amino acids long. Between the trimmed V and J ends, which lost 6 bases and 4 bases, there was a span of 16 bases. Germline V gives CDR1 LNHNV, CDR2 YYDKDF (reference sequence). DNA of the CDR3: TGTGCCACCAGTGTTCAGGGGCGAGTTTACAATGAGCAGTTCTTC. Amino acid sequence: CATSVQGRVYNEQFF.

This clonotype occurred many times. The chain employs TRBV2 and TRBJ1-3, with unresolved D. The CDR3 length is 17 residues. V was shortened by 3 bases and J by 0 bases, with 15 bases between the two germline ends. Germline lookup yields CDR1 SNHLY and CDR2 FYNNEI. This chain's CDR3 is CASSDYLDASSGNTIYF. The CDR3 coding sequence is TGTGCCAGCAGTGACTATTTGGACGCGTCCTCTGGAAACACCATATATTTT.

The V gene is TRBV4-2, the J gene TRBJ2-3; 12 nucleotides match TRBD2. Germline V CDR1 and CDR2: LGHNA, YNFKEQ. The V segment lost 4 bases and the J segment 4 bases; nucleotides outside the gene matches: 3. The CDR3 runs 15 residues. The CDR3 DNA follows: TGTGCCAGCAGCCCTAGCGGGGGGGCTTCAGATACGCAGTATTTT. The encoded protein is CASSPSGGASDTQYF.

The chain recombines TRBV2 with TRBJ2-7; 10 bases are a match to TRBD2. The CDR3 is 12 residues long. Trimming cost V 6 bases and J 12 bases; bases outside gene matches: 8. Germline CDR1 is SNHLY and CDR2 is FYNNEI. The CDR3 region is CASRGAAGGRYF. The DNA for the CDR3 is TGTGCCAGCAGGGGCGCAGCGGGGGGGCGGTACTTC.

The V and J genes are TRBV9 and TRBJ1-1, with TRBD1 matching 8 bases. Germline CDR1 and CDR2: SGDLS and YYNGEE. The CDR3 contains 17 residues. V lost 3 bases and J lost 1; bases outside the gene matches: 11. Written as DNA, the CDR3 is TGTGCCAGCAGCGCCGGACAGGGTGGATATGAGAACACTGAAGCTTTCTTT. As protein: CASSAGQGGYENTEAFF.

This chain joins TRBV25-1 and TRBJ1-4, with TRBD1 identical over 7 bases. CDR3 length equals 16 residues. Germline V gene lookup returns CDR1 MGHDK and CDR2 SYGVNS. J was trimmed by 8 bases and V by 3 bases; bases with no gene match: 12. The CDR3 sequence: CASSEQTGTAYEKLFF. In DNA, the CDR3 is TGTGCCAGCAGTGAGCAGACCGGGACAGCTTACGAAAAACTGTTTTTT.

This clonotype was found many times. The chain couples TRBV2 to TRBJ1-3; 7 nucleotides match TRBD1. The V gene's germline CDR1 is SNHLY and CDR2 FYNNEI. V was pared by 3 bases and J by 0 bases, with 2 bases of the junction left unmatched. CDR3 size: 15 residues. The CDR3 here is CASSETGTSGNTIYF. The CDR3 coding sequence is TGTGCCAGCAGTGAGACAGGGACCTCTGGAAACACCATATATTTT.

The chain joins TRBV5-6 to TRBJ1-2; 7 positions match TRBD1. V lost 4 bases, J lost 8 bases, and 20 bases stayed unmatched. Germline V gene lookup returns CDR1 SGHDT and CDR2 YYEEEE. CDR3 size: 17 residues. The CDR3 region is CASSRSENRGPRLGYTF. The CDR3 nucleotides read TGTGCCAGCAGCCGATCCGAGAACAGGGGCCCACGCCTAGGCTACACCTTC.

The table lists this clonotype with many counts. V is TRBV6-1 and J is TRBJ2-5; 11 bases are a match to TRBD2. Trimming removed 6 bases from V and 2 bases from J; junction bases left unmatched: 8. CDR3 size: 16 residues. The germline CDR1 and CDR2 sequences are MNHNS and SASEGT. The CDR3 protein is CASSLAGLAVQETQYF. The CDR3 DNA reads TGTGCCAGCAGCCTGGCGGGACTAGCGGTACAAGAGACCCAGTACTTC.

Details on this clonotype: This may stem from a read error, because a much larger clone lies one nucleotide away. The chain is built from TRBV24-1 and TRBJ1-2; D remains unclear. This CDR3 has 15 residues. Germline V lookup: CDR1 KGHDR, CDR2 SFDVKD. In DNA form, the CDR3 reads TGTGCCAGCAGTTCATCTACCCCGGGAGGGTATGGCTACACCTTC. Translation gives CASSSSTPGGYGYTF.

This chain links TRBV5-1 with TRBJ2-2; D may be TRBD1 (6 bases). V was clipped by 5 bases and J by 0 bases, with 14 bases between them. CDR1 and CDR2 from the germline V gene are SGHRS and YFSETQ. This CDR3 comprises 16 residues. The CDR3 DNA reads TGCGCCAGCAGTTCTCTGGGGGCTTCGAACACCGGGGAGCTGTTTTTT. Residues: CASSSLGASNTGELFF. Combining the CDR3 with reference TRBV5-1 and TRBJ2-2 gives the whole variable domain KAGVTQTPRYLIKTRGQQVTLSCSPISGHRSVSWYQQTPGQGLQFLFEYFSETQRNKGNFPGRFSGRQFSNSRSEMNVSTLELGDSALYLCASSSLGASNTGELFFGEGSRLTVL.

The chain links TRBV7-9 to TRBJ1-2; D call uncertain. The CDR3 is 12 amino acids. The ends were cut back, 1 base at V and 5 bases at J, with 5 bases in the middle. Per germline, CDR1 SEHNR and CDR2 FQNEAQ (reference sequence). The CDR3 nucleotides read TGTGCCAGCAGCTTAGAGGAGTATGGCTACACCTTC. Its translation is CASSLEEYGYTF.

There are a few counts of this clonotype. The chain has TRBV9 and TRBJ1-6; 8 positions agree with TRBD1. Germline trimming cut 3 bases from V and 7 bases from J; bases unmatched to any gene: 6. CDR3 length: 15 residues. Per germline, CDR1 SGDLS and CDR2 YYNGEE. CDR3 DNA: TGTGCCAGCAGCGCAAGGGGACAGGTAAATTCACCCCTCCACTTT. It is translated as CASSARGQVNSPLHF.

Turning to this clonotype: Germline and junction disagree at one end, which may indicate a read error. The V call is TRBV12-5, the J call TRBJ2-7, with D possibly TRBD1 on 6 matching bases. This CDR3 comprises 13 residues. The germline V gene encodes CDR1 LGHNT and CDR2 FRNRAP. CDR3 sequence reads: CASGLGGRGEQCF. The CDR3 DNA is TGTGCTAGTGGTTTGGGGGGCAGGGGAGAGCAGTGCTTC.

As regards this clonotype: One end of the junction fails to match germline, which may point to a read error. V is TRBV29-1 and J is TRBJ1-1; D is unresolved. The germline V gene encodes CDR1 SQVTM and CDR2 ANQGSEA. The CDR3 spans 11 residues. CDR3 DNA: TGCAGCGTTGAACTAGCGACTGAGGCTTTCTTT. Encoded protein: CSVELATEAFF.